A single sample is the source of the 32 T cell receptor beta chains below, sequenced in a study of blood T cell repertoires in COVID-19. This table comes from immunoSEQ multiplex PCR, and its TCRdb copy is limited to in-frame clones, with some not included. The table has 110,000 to 150,000 clones, 85% seen once. Sequencing input: PBMCs or T cells enriched from blood (not recorded which). Receptors originate from a woman aged 40 to 55 who had recovered from COVID-19.

The chain couples TRBV18 to TRBJ1-2; TRBD1 might be the D (5 bases). The CDR3 is 15 amino acids. Trimming pared 3 bases from V and 2 bases from J, leaving 13 bases between. Germline V CDR1 and CDR2: KGHSH, LQKENI. CDR3 nucleotides: TGTGCCAGCTCACCGGGGCGTCAGGGCAACTATGGCTACACCTTC. Protein sequence: CASSPGRQGNYGYTF.

On this clone: The sample contains more than one DNA sequence encoding this CDR3. The chain couples TRBV19 to TRBJ1-1; possible D gene TRBD1, 6 bases. The CDR3 is made up of 14 amino acids. The V and J ends lost 2 bases and 1 base respectively, with 8 bases between them. Germline-derived CDR1 and CDR2 are LNHDA and SQIVND (reference sequence). In DNA form, the CDR3 reads TGTGCCAGTAGTATAAGGGGGGGGAACACTGAAGCTTTCTTT. This sequence encodes CASSIRGGNTEAFF. The variable domain in full, with the rest retrieved from reference TRBV19 and TRBJ1-1, is DGGITQSPKYLFRKEGQNVTLSCEQNLNHDAMYWYRQDPGQGLRLIYYSQIVNDFQKGDIAEGYSVSREKKESFPLTVTSAQKNPTAFYLCASSIRGGNTEAFFGQGTRLTVV.

The chain carries TRBV2 and TRBJ2-5, with 7 bases matching TRBD1. Germline V lookup: CDR1 SNHLY, CDR2 FYNNEI. The junction had 10 bases not matched to a gene; V was cut back by 4 bases and J by 2 bases. The CDR3 is 16 residues long. The CDR3 reads CASSVARTGRQETQYF. In DNA, the CDR3 is TGTGCCAGCAGTGTTGCCCGGACAGGCAGACAAGAGACCCAGTACTTC.

The chain links TRBV4-1 to TRBJ1-1; D is unresolved. The V end lost 4 bases, the J end lost 1 base, and 13 bases lay between the germline ends. CDR1 MGHRA and CDR2 YSYEKL come from the germline V gene. The CDR3 consists of 15 residues. CDR3 nucleotides: TGCGCCAGCAGCCGGGGTGGGAGCCCGAACACTGAAGCTTTCTTT. It specifies CASSRGGSPNTEAFF.

The chain joins TRBV19 to TRBJ2-1, with 8 bases identical to TRBD2. The V and J ends lost 3 bases and 1 base, in that order; junction bases with no gene match: 2. CDR3 length: 15 residues. Germline V gene sequence: CDR1 LNHDA, CDR2 SQIVND (reference sequence). The CDR3 reads CASSIGGGSYNEQFF. The DNA of the CDR3 is TGTGCCAGTAGTATCGGCGGGGGGTCCTACAATGAGCAGTTCTTC.

V is TRBV30 and J is TRBJ1-5; 8 bases align to TRBD1. V shed 0 bases, J shed 4 bases, and the junction held 8 bases outside the gene matches. The V gene's germline CDR1 is GTSNPN and CDR2 SVGIG (reference sequence). The CDR3 is made up of 16 amino acids. CDR3 in amino acids: CAWSVPRQGPNQPQHF. DNA of the CDR3: TGTGCCTGGAGTGTACCCCGACAGGGGCCTAATCAGCCCCAGCATTTT.

The chain joins TRBV29-1 to TRBJ2-7, with TRBD1 matching 9 bases. This CDR3 spans 13 amino acids. CDR1 and CDR2 (germline): SQVTM, ANQGSEA. J was trimmed by 1 base and V by 5 bases; bases with no gene match: 3. CDR3 in DNA: TGCAGCGTTAGACAGGGGGGGTCCTACGAGCAGTACTTC. Its translation is CSVRQGGSYEQYF.

This clone was observed once. The gene calls are TRBV5-4 and TRBJ2-1, with TRBD2 identical over 12 bases. Germline CDR1 SGHNT, CDR2 YYREEE (reference sequence). J gave up 1 base and V 5 bases, and 4 bases lay outside the gene matches. The CDR3 is 16 residues long. The CDR3 DNA is TGTGCCAGCAGGGCTAGCGGGGGGGGGTCCTACAATGAGCAGTTCTTC. It translates to CASRASGGGSYNEQFF.

This chain joins TRBV11-2 and TRBJ1-4, with 8 bases lining up with TRBD1. The CDR3 runs to 17 residues. After removal of 5 bases from V and 0 bases from J, the junction contained 8 bases not matched to a gene. Germline CDR1 and CDR2: SGHAT and FQNNGV. CDR3 region: CASSPDRGPATNEKLFF. The CDR3 DNA is TGTGCCAGCAGCCCAGACAGGGGCCCTGCAACTAATGAAAAACTGTTTTTT.

The chain employs TRBV5-4 and TRBJ2-3; 8 bases are shared with TRBD2. This CDR3 has 15 residues. From germline, CDR1 is SGHNT and CDR2 YYREEE (reference sequence). The junction had 12 bases not matched to a gene; V was cut back by 5 bases and J by 7 bases. In DNA, the CDR3 is TGTGCCAGCAGTCCCGATAGCGGGACCCCAAATACGCAGTATTTT. Its translation: CASSPDSGTPNTQYF.

V gene TRBV19 combines with J gene TRBJ2-5; TRBD2 is a possible D gene (6 bases). Between the trimmed V and J ends, which lost 6 bases and 2 bases, there was a span of 16 bases. CDR3 length equals 15 residues. Germline V lookup: CDR1 LNHDA, CDR2 SQIVND (reference sequence). In nucleotides, the CDR3 is TGTGCCAGTAGCCCCGGGGGTAGCGGTCAAGAGACCCAGTACTTC. Translation: CASSPGGSGQETQYF. Full variable domain (missing parts from reference TRBV19 and TRBJ2-5): DGGITQSPKYLFRKEGQNVTLSCEQNLNHDAMYWYRQDPGQGLRLIYYSQIVNDFQKGDIAEGYSVSREKKESFPLTVTSAQKNPTAFYLCASSPGGSGQETQYFGPGTRLLVL.

This rearrangement joins TRBV2 to TRBJ1-6; TRBD1 is a possible D gene (5 bases). Germline lookup yields CDR1 SNHLY and CDR2 FYNNEI. Trimming left V 0 bases short and J 7 bases short, with 10 bases between. This CDR3 is built from 15 residues. As DNA, the CDR3 is TGTGCCAGCAGTGAAGCGCTGGGGGGGAATTCACCCCTCCACTTT. Translated, it gives CASSEALGGNSPLHF.

V gene TRBV12-5 combines with J gene TRBJ1-1; 10 bases are shared with TRBD1. The CDR3 has 15 amino acids. Unmatched junction bases numbered 5, after V lost 5 bases and J lost 2 bases. Germline V gene data show CDR1 as LGHNT and CDR2 as FRNRAP. In nucleotides, the CDR3 is TGTGCTAGTGGTCCGGGACAGGGGCTAAACACTGAAGCTTTCTTT. This codes for CASGPGQGLNTEAFF.

This clone showed up just once. The chain joins TRBV27 to TRBJ2-7; 7 positions match TRBD2. The CDR3 spans 16 residues. From germline, CDR1 is MNHEY and CDR2 SMNVEV (reference sequence). V trimming: 5 bases; J trimming: 5 bases; junction bases outside the gene matches: 15. CDR3 nucleotide sequence: TGTGCCAGCAGTCTGATAGTAGCGGGCATAAGACACGAGCAGTACTTC. Protein: CASSLIVAGIRHEQYF.

This clone has ten or more counts. The chain links TRBV5-1 to TRBJ2-7; 7 nucleotides agree with TRBD2. The germline CDR1 and CDR2 sequences are SGHRS and YFSETQ. The CDR3 is 15 residues long. After removal of 0 bases from V and 0 bases from J, the junction contained 3 bases not matched to a gene. CDR3 DNA: TGCGCCAGCAGCTTGGGTGGGACTACCTCCTACGAGCAGTACTTC. Its protein product is CASSLGGTTSYEQYF. The whole variable domain, filled in from reference TRBV5-1 and TRBJ2-7, reads KAGVTQTPRYLIKTRGQQVTLSCSPISGHRSVSWYQQTPGQGLQFLFEYFSETQRNKGNFPGRFSGRQFSNSRSEMNVSTLELGDSALYLCASSLGGTTSYEQYFGPGTRLTVT.

The chain links TRBV5-4 to TRBJ2-7, with TRBD1 matching 10 bases. There are 14 residues in the CDR3. Germline-derived CDR1 and CDR2 are SGHNT and YYREEE (reference sequence). J gave up 3 bases and V 0 bases, and 0 bases lay outside the gene matches. The CDR3 loop reads CASSLGTGGYEQYF. CDR3 nucleotide sequence: TGTGCCAGCAGCTTGGGGACAGGGGGCTACGAGCAGTACTTC.

This rearrangement joins TRBV9 to TRBJ2-1; tentative D call: TRBD2 (7 bases). The V end was cut by 2 bases, the J end by 6 bases, with 9 bases between. Per germline, CDR1 SGDLS and CDR2 YYNGEE. The CDR3 extends over 13 amino acids. This chain's CDR3 is CASSVRGGNEQFF. CDR3 in DNA: TGTGCCAGCAGCGTGAGGGGGGGCAATGAGCAGTTCTTC.

V and J are TRBV5-6 and TRBJ2-3; 7 bases line up with TRBD1. Germline V gene data show CDR1 as SGHDT and CDR2 as YYEEEE. Unmatched junction bases numbered 10, after V lost 5 bases and J lost 1 base. This CDR3 is built from 16 residues. As DNA, the CDR3 is TGTGCCAGCAGACTTCGACAGGGTTTACGCACAGATACGCAGTATTTT. This encodes CASRLRQGLRTDTQYF.

CDR3 nucleotide sequence: TGTGCCAGCAGTTACGAGGGTGATCCACCCCTCCACTTT. Its protein is CASSYEGDPPLHF. The V call is TRBV6-6, the J call TRBJ1-6; D is undetermined. The V gene lost 2 bases and the J gene lost 11 bases, with 10 bases spanning the gap. Germline values: CDR1 MNHNY, CDR2 SVGAGI (reference sequence). The CDR3 is 13 residues long.

The chain recombines TRBV7-3 with TRBJ2-7; D is undetermined. The V end lost 5 bases, the J end lost 6 bases, and 14 bases lay between the germline ends. Germline values: CDR1 SGHTA, CDR2 FQGTGA. This CDR3 is 13 amino acids long. CDR3 sequence: CASSASVIGEQYF. DNA of the CDR3: TGTGCCAGCAGCGCATCCGTCATCGGCGAGCAGTACTTC.

The chain has TRBV7-9 and TRBJ2-5; D is ambiguous. The V gene lost 4 bases and the J gene lost 4 bases, with 4 bases spanning the gap. The CDR3 runs to 11 residues. Germline V CDR1 and CDR2: SEHNR, FQNEAQ (reference sequence). The CDR3 sequence is CASSYGETQYF. Written as DNA, the CDR3 is TGTGCCAGCAGCTACGGAGAGACCCAGTACTTC.

Only one count was recorded for this clone. The chain carries TRBV9 and TRBJ1-4; 9 bases fit TRBD1. The CDR3 covers 16 residues. Germline assignment: CDR1 SGDLS and CDR2 YYNGEE. The V segment lost 0 bases and the J segment 6 bases; nucleotides outside the gene matches: 6. CDR3 DNA: TGTGCCAGCAGCGTAGAGGGACAGGGTGTGGATGAAAAACTGTTTTTT. This gives the protein CASSVEGQGVDEKLFF. The full variable domain, in which reference TRBV9 and TRBJ1-4 provide the parts outside the CDR3, is DSGVTQTPKHLITATGQRVTLRCSPRSGDLSVYWYQQSLDQGLQFLIQYYNGEERAKGNILERFSAQQFPDLHSELNLSSLELGDSALYFCASSVEGQGVDEKLFFGSGTQLSVL.

The genes are TRBV19 and TRBJ1-1; the D gene is possibly TRBD1 (6 bases). V lost 3 bases and J lost 4, with 12 bases in between. The CDR3 has 14 residues. Per germline, CDR1 LNHDA and CDR2 SQIVND (reference sequence). CDR3 sequence (DNA): TGTGCCAGTAGTATCCGAGGGGGGGCCACTGAAGCTTTCTTT. Translation gives CASSIRGGATEAFF.

This clone has just a few counts. The chain combines TRBV28 with TRBJ1-4; D unresolved. CDR3 length: 16 amino acids. The germline gives CDR1 MDHEN, CDR2 SYDVKM. Trimming removed 5 bases at V and 0 bases at J, with 13 bases between. CDR3 coding DNA: TGTGCCAGCAGTCCTACCTGGGGAGCAACTAATGAAAAACTGTTTTTT. This gives the protein CASSPTWGATNEKLFF.

This chain connects TRBV29-1 to TRBJ1-2; no clear D. This CDR3 is built from 12 residues. Deletions cut 3 bases from V and 0 bases from J, with 5 bases between. Germline V gene lookup returns CDR1 SQVTM and CDR2 ANQGSEA. Here the CDR3 DNA reads TGCAGCGTTGATACAGCTAACTATGGCTACACCTTC. It encodes CSVDTANYGYTF.

This clone was detected a few times. The rearrangement uses TRBV19 and TRBJ2-1; 10 nucleotides line up with TRBD2. In germline, CDR1 is LNHDA, CDR2 SQIVND (reference sequence). The CDR3 contains 16 residues. V was clipped by 5 bases and J by 1 base; unmatched bases: 5. This chain's CDR3 is CASSGGAGGSYNEQFF. The CDR3 region has the DNA TGTGCCAGTAGTGGGGGAGCGGGAGGGTCCTACAATGAGCAGTTCTTC. Variable domain in full (rest from reference TRBV19 and TRBJ2-1): DGGITQSPKYLFRKEGQNVTLSCEQNLNHDAMYWYRQDPGQGLRLIYYSQIVNDFQKGDIAEGYSVSREKKESFPLTVTSAQKNPTAFYLCASSGGAGGSYNEQFFGPGTRLTVL.

V and J are TRBV6-1 and TRBJ1-2; perhaps TRBD1 as D (6 bases). V was clipped by 2 bases and J by 4 bases, with 11 bases between them. The germline V gene encodes CDR1 MNHNS and CDR2 SASEGT. The CDR3 covers 14 residues. The CDR3 bases are TGTGCCAGCAGTGAATCGACAGGTGTCTATGGCTACACCTTC. Translation: CASSESTGVYGYTF.

The chain carries TRBV27 and TRBJ2-7, with TRBD2 identical over 9 bases. The germline CDR1 and CDR2 sequences are MNHEY and SMNVEV (reference sequence). V lost 8 bases to trimming and J lost 3 bases; unmatched junction nucleotides: 11. This CDR3 has 15 amino acids. For the CDR3, the DNA is TGTGCCAGCCGGTATAGCGGGGGTCCTATCTACGAGCAGTACTTC. Translation: CASRYSGGPIYEQYF.

This clone was recorded a few times. The chain joins TRBV10-3 to TRBJ2-7, with 7 positions matching TRBD1. The CDR3 consists of 15 residues. Germline V CDR1 and CDR2: ENHRY, SYGVKD. V trimming: 0 bases; J trimming: 1 base; junction bases outside the gene matches: 3. The CDR3 reads CAISESTGKSYEQYF. CDR3 DNA sequence: TGTGCCATCAGTGAGTCGACAGGGAAGTCCTACGAGCAGTACTTC.

This sequence joins TRBV5-8 and TRBJ1-6; 7 bases line up with TRBD1. J lost 4 bases, V lost 5 bases, and 6 bases had no gene match. The CDR3 has 15 amino acids. Germline CDR1 and CDR2: SGHTS and YDEGEE. Here the CDR3 reads CASRPPGQYNSPLHF. The CDR3, as DNA: TGTGCCAGCAGGCCTCCGGGACAGTATAATTCACCCCTCCACTTT.

The chain has TRBV12-3 or TRBV12-4 and TRBJ1-2; TRBD1 is a possible D gene (5 bases). The CDR3 runs 13 residues. V lost 3 bases and J 8 bases, leaving 13 bases between the germline ends. As DNA, the CDR3 is TGTGCCAGCAGTTTTAAGGCAGGGATGGGCTACACCTTC. It codes for CASSFKAGMGYTF.

The gene calls are TRBV30 and TRBJ2-3, with a tentative D call TRBD2 (6 bases). Trimming shortened V by 8 bases and J by 3 bases, and 6 bases separated the two germline ends. The germline CDR1 and CDR2 sequences are GTSNPN and SVGIG (reference sequence). This CDR3 region has 10 residues. The CDR3 spells CAAGTDTQYF. CDR3 nucleotide sequence: TGTGCCGCGGGGACAGATACGCAGTATTTT. The full variable domain, its missing parts supplied by reference TRBV30 and TRBJ2-3, is SQTIHQWPATLVQPVGSPLSLECTVEGTSNPNLYWYRQAAGRGLQLLFYSVGIGQISSEVPQNLSASRPQDRQFILSSKKLLLSDSGFYLCAAGTDTQYFGPGTRLTVL.